Below, 26 T cell receptor beta chains from the same sample are listed, as sequenced in a study of identical twins. TCRdb independently ran MiXCR on the 5' RACE reads; one entry per CDR3 protein. Here the sample spans approximately 620,000 distinct CDR3 sequences, 8.5% to 9.5% being singletons. A further study also used this sample, focusing on yellow fever vaccine responses in identical twins.

The specimen sequenced was PBMCs. The receptors here all came from a woman aged 18-30 years in good health.

This clonotype has more than one count but fewer than ten. The chain is built from TRBV9 and TRBJ2-1; D perhaps matches TRBD2 (5 bases). CDR1 SGDLS and CDR2 YYNGEE come from the germline V gene. This CDR3 spans 18 amino acids. Trimming left V 0 bases short and J 6 bases short, with 22 bases between. The CDR3 region has the DNA TGTGCCAGCAGCGTAGGGGGAACGGGGTACGGGCCCGGCAATGAGCAGTTCTTC. Translation: CASSVGGTGYGPGNEQFF. The entire variable domain, with the rest obtained from reference TRBV9 and TRBJ2-1, is as follows: DSGVTQTPKHLITATGQRVTLRCSPRSGDLSVYWYQQSLDQGLQFLIQYYNGEERAKGNILERFSAQQFPDLHSELNLSSLELGDSALYFCASSVGGTGYGPGNEQFFGPGTRLTVL.

The J gene is TRBJ2-6, the V gene TRBV3-1; unclear D gene. This CDR3 region has 16 residues. The germline CDR1 and CDR2 sequences are LGHDT and YNNKEL (reference sequence). Trimming pared 1 base from V and 2 bases from J, leaving 9 bases between. CDR3 DNA sequence: TGTGCCAGCAGCCAAGTTGGTCCAGCTGGGGCCAACGTCCTGACTTTC. Translated, it gives CASSQVGPAGANVLTF.

This clonotype came up a few times. V and J are TRBV29-1 and TRBJ2-7; TRBD2 is a possible D gene (6 bases). V lost 4 bases to trimming and J lost 2 bases, with 12 bases between them. This CDR3 is 13 amino acids long. CDR1 and CDR2 (germline): SQVTM, ANQGSEA. The chain's CDR3 is CSVGVSGAYEQYF. DNA of the CDR3: TGCAGCGTTGGAGTTAGCGGCGCCTACGAGCAGTACTTC.

Only a few counts were recorded for this clonotype. V and J are TRBV7-9 and TRBJ2-1; 14 positions agree with TRBD2. CDR3 length: 19 residues. Germline values: CDR1 SEHNR, CDR2 FQNEAQ (reference sequence). With V trimmed by 4 bases and J by 6 bases, 14 bases remained unmatched. The DNA for the CDR3 is TGTGCCAGCAGCTCTATGACTAGCGGGAGGGTGGGGAGTCGCAATGAGCAGTTCTTC. It encodes CASSSMTSGRVGSRNEQFF.

This clonotype has a handful of counts. The chain employs TRBV29-1 and TRBJ1-4; perhaps TRBD1 as D (5 bases). CDR3 length: 11 amino acids. V was cut by 3 bases and J by 8 bases, with 7 bases left in between. Germline loops: CDR1 SQVTM, CDR2 ANQGSEA. The CDR3 spells CSVDQGEKLFF. The CDR3 DNA sequence: TGCAGCGTTGATCAGGGAGAAAAACTGTTTTTT.

In its sample, this clonotype was seen many times. V and J are TRBV7-9 and TRBJ2-1, with D possibly TRBD1 on 6 matching bases. The CDR3 length is 14 residues. Germline V lookup: CDR1 SEHNR, CDR2 FQNEAQ (reference sequence). V lost 5 bases to trimming and J lost 5 bases, with 13 bases between them. CDR3 DNA sequence: TGTGCCAGCAGCCTTACAGGGACCCACAATGAGCAGTTCTTC. Amino acids: CASSLTGTHNEQFF. Filled out from reference TRBV7-9 and TRBJ2-1, the complete variable domain reads DTGVSQNPRHKITKRGQNVTFRCDPISEHNRLYWYRQTLGQGPEFLTYFQNEAQLEKSRLLSDRFSAERPKGSFSTLEIQRTEQGDSAMYLCASSLTGTHNEQFFGPGTRLTVL.

This chain uses TRBV20-1 with TRBJ2-3, with 10 nucleotides matching TRBD1. J was trimmed by 5 bases and V by 4 bases; bases with no gene match: 6. Per the germline V gene, CDR1 is DFQATT and CDR2 is SNEGSKA (reference sequence). The CDR3 runs to 14 residues. The CDR3 loop is CSAIDRGLGDTQYF. The CDR3 DNA reads TGCAGTGCTATTGACAGGGGGCTGGGAGATACGCAGTATTTT.

This clonotype was counted ten times or more. The chain uses TRBV29-1 and TRBJ2-5; 10 bases fit TRBD1. CDR1 is SQVTM and CDR2 is ANQGSEA in the germline V gene. The CDR3 length is 13 residues. Trimming removed 8 bases from V and 4 bases from J; junction bases left unmatched: 7. This CDR3 is CSTRTGGGETQYF. The CDR3 DNA follows: TGCAGCACGCGGACAGGGGGAGGAGAGACCCAGTACTTC.

This clonotype was detected ten times or more. The rearrangement joins TRBV5-1 to TRBJ2-7; 9 bases line up with TRBD1. Germline V CDR1 and CDR2: SGHRS, YFSETQ. V lost 6 bases and J lost 3; bases outside the gene matches: 10. This CDR3 region has 15 residues. The CDR3 region has the DNA TGCGCCAGCAAGTCACCCGGGACAGGGTACTACGAGCAGTACTTC. It translates to CASKSPGTGYYEQYF.

The V gene is TRBV10-3, the J gene TRBJ2-6; D gene ambiguous. This CDR3 comprises 16 residues. V lost 11 bases and J 0 bases, leaving 17 bases between the germline ends. CDR1 and CDR2 from the germline V gene are ENHRY and SYGVKD. CDR3: CASTVPGGSGANVLTF. CDR3 coding DNA: TGTGCCTCAACAGTCCCGGGCGGCTCTGGGGCCAACGTCCTGACTTTC.

This chain uses TRBV11-2 with TRBJ2-7; TRBD1 matches at 9 bases. Trimming cost V 6 bases and J 6 bases; bases outside gene matches: 6. This CDR3 is 13 amino acids long. Germline V lookup: CDR1 SGHAT, CDR2 FQNNGV. The CDR3 reads CASRIWTGAEQYF. The CDR3 nucleotides read TGTGCCAGCAGGATATGGACAGGGGCCGAGCAGTACTTC.

The chain carries TRBV7-2 and TRBJ1-2; 7 positions match TRBD1. Losses at the gene ends were 1 base for V and 4 bases for J; bases not matched to a gene: 9. Germline CDR1 and CDR2: SGHTA and FQGNSA. This CDR3 is built from 16 residues. Here the CDR3 DNA reads TGTGCCAGCAGCTTAGACCCGGACAGGACGCTCTATGGCTACACCTTC. The encoded protein is CASSLDPDRTLYGYTF.

V is TRBV18 and J is TRBJ2-7; 8 bases fit TRBD1. Trimming cost V 4 bases and J 6 bases; bases outside gene matches: 11. The CDR3 extends over 15 amino acids. Germline V gene sequence: CDR1 KGHSH, CDR2 LQKENI. The DNA for the CDR3 is TGTGCCAGCTCACATTTTGTCGGACAGGGAAGCGAGCAGTACTTC. Protein product: CASSHFVGQGSEQYF.

The rearrangement joins TRBV19 to TRBJ2-2; no reliable D call. Trimming took off 4 bases at V and 8 bases at J, with 11 bases between the two ends. The germline V gene encodes CDR1 LNHDA and CDR2 SQIVND (reference sequence). The CDR3 has 13 residues. In nucleotides, the CDR3 is TGTGCCAGTAGTAAATTGATAGGGGGGGAGCTGTTTTTT. Encoded protein: CASSKLIGGELFF.

This clonotype was recorded a few times. The DNA for the CDR3 is TGTGCCAGCAGCTTAGGGAGGGTACAATTCGATCAGCCCCAGCATTTT. Translating gives CASSLGRVQFDQPQHF. The V call is TRBV7-2, the J call TRBJ1-5; D is uncertain. There are 16 residues in the CDR3. Trimming took 1 base from V and 5 from J, leaving 15 bases between them. Per germline, CDR1 SGHTA and CDR2 FQGNSA.

This sequence joins TRBV6-1 and TRBJ2-1; D could derive from TRBD1 or TRBD2 (5 bases each). V was pared by 8 bases and J by 9 bases, with 11 bases between. CDR1 is MNHNS, CDR2 SASEGT, per germline. The CDR3 covers 11 residues. CDR3 protein: CASWGWVEQFF. Written as DNA, the CDR3 is TGTGCCAGCTGGGGGTGGGTTGAGCAGTTCTTC.

This clonotype was found many times. The V gene is TRBV5-1, the J gene TRBJ2-2; 10 bases are a match to TRBD2. Germline V gene data show CDR1 as SGHRS and CDR2 as YFSETQ. After removal of 2 bases from V and 0 bases from J, the junction contained 1 base not matched to a gene. This CDR3 is 16 amino acids long. CDR3: CASSFSGGSNTGELFF. The CDR3 coding sequence is TGCGCCAGCAGCTTTAGCGGGGGGTCGAACACCGGGGAGCTGTTTTTT.

The table lists this clonotype with many counts. The chain uses TRBV12-3 or TRBV12-4 and TRBJ2-3, with 7 bases aligning to TRBD1. CDR3 length: 15 residues. V shed 4 bases, J shed 6 bases, and the junction held 10 bases outside the gene matches. CDR3 residues: CASSSPPTGADTQYF. DNA for the CDR3: TGTGCCAGCAGTTCCCCTCCAACAGGGGCTGATACGCAGTATTTT.

This chain links TRBV6-2 or TRBV6-3 with TRBJ1-2; 7 bases agree with TRBD1. Germline assignment: CDR1 MNHEY and CDR2 SVGEGT. Trimming cost V 6 bases and J 8 bases; bases outside gene matches: 9. CDR3 length equals 13 residues. The chain's CDR3 is CASRRDSGGGYTF. CDR3 bases: TGTGCCAGCAGACGGGACAGTGGTGGAGGCTACACCTTC.

The sample holds many counts of this clonotype. The chain employs TRBV5-6 and TRBJ2-2; perhaps TRBD2 as D (5 bases). Trimming removed 4 bases from V and 6 bases from J, with 19 bases in between. The CDR3 length is 16 residues. Germline assignment: CDR1 SGHDT and CDR2 YYEEEE. Written as DNA, the CDR3 is TGTGCCAGCAGCCCATCGGGTTTTAGCGCTGCCGGGGAGCTGTTTTTT. Protein sequence: CASSPSGFSAAGELFF.

CDR3 in DNA: TGTGCCAGCAGCGGGGTTAACCGCCAAGAGACCCAGTACTTC. Amino acids: CASSGVNRQETQYF. V is TRBV5-6 and J is TRBJ2-5; D gene ambiguous. V was pared by 4 bases and J by 1 base, with 11 bases between. The CDR3 covers 14 residues. The V gene's germline CDR1 is SGHDT and CDR2 YYEEEE.

This clonotype was observed many times. This chain links TRBV4-3 with TRBJ2-2, with TRBD2 matching 7 bases. V dropped 0 bases and J dropped 4; count of bases not matched to a gene: 8. CDR3 length equals 17 residues. Germline values: CDR1 LGHNA, CDR2 YSLEER. The CDR3 sequence: CASSQDRFGLVTGELFF. For the CDR3, the DNA is TGCGCCAGCAGCCAAGATCGATTCGGACTAGTCACCGGGGAGCTGTTTTTT.

This clonotype is a singleton in its sample. The rearrangement joins TRBV7-6 to TRBJ2-7; 8 bases are shared with TRBD1. The CDR3 covers 15 residues. The V gene's germline CDR1 is SGHVS and CDR2 FNYEAQ. V lost 5 bases and J lost 0; bases outside the gene matches: 6. CDR3: CASSGRGRSSYEQYF. DNA for the CDR3: TGTGCCAGCAGCGGCAGGGGGCGAAGCTCCTACGAGCAGTACTTC.

V gene TRBV29-1 combines with J gene TRBJ2-1; D is undetermined. Germline assignment: CDR1 SQVTM and CDR2 ANQGSEA. The germline V and J ends were trimmed by 7 bases and 0 bases, with 13 bases remaining between them. There are 14 residues in the CDR3. CDR3 region: CSAGGKSSYNEQFF. The CDR3 DNA is TGCAGCGCCGGCGGCAAGAGCTCCTACAATGAGCAGTTCTTC.

This chain joins TRBV3-1 and TRBJ2-5, with 8 positions matching TRBD2. From germline, CDR1 is LGHDT and CDR2 YNNKEL (reference sequence). Losses at the gene ends were 1 base for V and 5 bases for J; bases not matched to a gene: 9. The length of the CDR3 is 16 residues. CDR3 nucleotide sequence: TGTGCCAGCAGCCAAGTTTACGGGGGGGTCGGGGAGACCCAGTACTTC. Translation: CASSQVYGGVGETQYF.

This sequence joins TRBV20-1 and TRBJ2-7, with D possibly TRBD1 on 6 matching bases. This CDR3 comprises 14 residues. Deletions cut 0 bases from V and 3 bases from J, with 12 bases between. Germline CDR1 and CDR2: DFQATT and SNEGSKA (reference sequence). The CDR3 region is CSARDTGLNYEQYF. In DNA form, the CDR3 reads TGCAGTGCTAGAGATACAGGGTTGAACTACGAGCAGTACTTC.